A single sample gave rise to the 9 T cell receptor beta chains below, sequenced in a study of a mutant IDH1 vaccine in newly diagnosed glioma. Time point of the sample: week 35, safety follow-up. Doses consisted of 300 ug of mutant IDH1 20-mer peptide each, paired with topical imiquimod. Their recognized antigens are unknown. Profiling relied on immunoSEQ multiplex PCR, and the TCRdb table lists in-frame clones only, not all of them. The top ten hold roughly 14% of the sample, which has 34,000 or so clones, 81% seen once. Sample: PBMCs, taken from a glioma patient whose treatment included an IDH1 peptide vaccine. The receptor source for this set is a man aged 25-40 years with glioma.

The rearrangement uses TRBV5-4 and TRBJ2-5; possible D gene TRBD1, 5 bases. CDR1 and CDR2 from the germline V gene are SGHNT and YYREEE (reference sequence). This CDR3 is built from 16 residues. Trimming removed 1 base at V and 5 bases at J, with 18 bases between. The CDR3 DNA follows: TGTGCCAGCAGCTTGATCGGCAGGGTGAAAATTGAGACCCAGTACTTC. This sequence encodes CASSLIGRVKIETQYF.

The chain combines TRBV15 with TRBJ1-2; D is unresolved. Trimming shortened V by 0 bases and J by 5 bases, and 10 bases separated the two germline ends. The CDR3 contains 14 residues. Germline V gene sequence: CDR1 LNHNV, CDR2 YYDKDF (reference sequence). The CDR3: CATSREGHLYGYTF. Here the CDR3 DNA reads TGTGCCACCAGCAGAGAAGGGCACCTATATGGCTACACCTTC.

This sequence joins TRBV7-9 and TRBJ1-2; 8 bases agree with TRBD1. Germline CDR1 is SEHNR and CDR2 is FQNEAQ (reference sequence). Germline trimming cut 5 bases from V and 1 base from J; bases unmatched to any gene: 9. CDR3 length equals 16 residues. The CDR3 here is CASSRGTGRYNYGYTF. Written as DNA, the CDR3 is TGTGCCAGCAGCCGCGGGACAGGCCGTTATAACTATGGCTACACCTTC.

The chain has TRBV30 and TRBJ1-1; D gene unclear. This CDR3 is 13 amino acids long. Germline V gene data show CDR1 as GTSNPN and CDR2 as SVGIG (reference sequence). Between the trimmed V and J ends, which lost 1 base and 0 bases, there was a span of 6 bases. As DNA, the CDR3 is TGTGCCTGGAGTGCAGGATTGAACACTGAAGCTTTCTTT. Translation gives CAWSAGLNTEAFF.

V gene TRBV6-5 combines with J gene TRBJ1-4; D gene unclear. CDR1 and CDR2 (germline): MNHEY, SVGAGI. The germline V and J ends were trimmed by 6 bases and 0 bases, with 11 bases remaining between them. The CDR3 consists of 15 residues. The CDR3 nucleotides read TGTGCCAGCAGCACCCTGGCCGCAACTAATGAAAAACTGTTTTTT. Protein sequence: CASSTLAATNEKLFF.

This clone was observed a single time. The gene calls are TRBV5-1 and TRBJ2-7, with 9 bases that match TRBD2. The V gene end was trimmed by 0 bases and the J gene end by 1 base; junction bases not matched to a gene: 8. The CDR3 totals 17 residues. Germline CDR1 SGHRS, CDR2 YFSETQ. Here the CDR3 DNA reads TGCGCCAGCAGCTTGGCCATAGCGGGAGTGGGGTCCTACGAGCAGTACTTC. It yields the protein CASSLAIAGVGSYEQYF.

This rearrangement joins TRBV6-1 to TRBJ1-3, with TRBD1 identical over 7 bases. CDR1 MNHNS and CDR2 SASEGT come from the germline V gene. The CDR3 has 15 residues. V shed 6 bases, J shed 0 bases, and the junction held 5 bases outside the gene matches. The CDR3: CASRGTVSSGNTIYF. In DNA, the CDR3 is TGTGCCAGCAGGGGGACAGTCAGCTCTGGAAACACCATATATTTT.

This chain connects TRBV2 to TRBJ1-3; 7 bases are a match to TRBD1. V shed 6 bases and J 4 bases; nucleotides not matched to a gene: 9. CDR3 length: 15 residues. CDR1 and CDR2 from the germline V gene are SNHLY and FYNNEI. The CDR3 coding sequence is TGTGCCAGCAGCACTACAGGGGTGGCCGGAAACACCATATATTTT. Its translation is CASSTTGVAGNTIYF.

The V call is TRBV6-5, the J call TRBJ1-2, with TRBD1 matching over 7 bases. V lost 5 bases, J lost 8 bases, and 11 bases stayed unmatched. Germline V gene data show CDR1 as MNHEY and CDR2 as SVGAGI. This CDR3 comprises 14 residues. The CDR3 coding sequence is TGTGCCAGCAGTCTCAGGGGGGCTAGGGGAGGCTACACCTTC. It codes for CASSLRGARGGYTF.